A selection of T cell receptor beta chains follows, all from one sample in a study of blood T cell repertoires in COVID-19. Generated by immunoSEQ multiplex PCR, the TCRdb table keeps only in-frame clones and is missing some. The data hold 250,000 to 350,000 clones, with 90% observed a single time. Sequencing was done on a sample of PBMCs or T cells enriched from blood (not recorded which). The receptors come from a young woman with acute COVID-19. Both conserved end residues are part of each CDR3. The D gene is left open where the match is weak. Clone size is stated in some rows and not others, as once, few, many or a class when expanded.

j_call,v_call,d_call,clone_size,cdr3_aa,cdr3_nt
TRBJ2-7,TRBV4-1,.,.,CASSQIQREAYEQYF,TGCGCCAGCAGCCAAATACAGAGGGAGGCCTACGAGCAGTACTTC
TRBJ1-3,TRBV10-1,TRBD1,.,CASSKGQGARSSGNTIYF,TGCGCCAGCAGTAAAGGACAGGGGGCCCGCAGCTCTGGAAACACCATATATTTT
TRBJ2-2,TRBV12-5,TRBD2,.,CASGLDRGKTSGRANTGELFF,TGTGCTAGTGGTTTGGATCGAGGGAAGACTAGCGGGAGGGCGAATACCGGGGAGCTGTTTTTT
TRBJ2-7,TRBV29-1,.,.,CSGQVGYEQYF,TGCAGCGGACAGGTAGGCTACGAGCAGTACTTC
TRBJ1-1,TRBV9,.,.,CASSVVIGQGAEAFF,TGTGCCAGCAGCGTAGTGATAGGCCAAGGGGCTGAAGCTTTCTTT
TRBJ2-7,TRBV2,TRBD2,.,CASTQASGTYEQYF,TGTGCCAGCACTCAGGCTAGCGGGACCTACGAGCAGTACTTC
TRBJ2-7,TRBV28,TRBD1,once,CASSFDRTGGIKYEQYF,TGTGCCAGCAGTTTTGATCGGACAGGGGGCATAAAATACGAGCAGTACTTC
TRBJ2-3,TRBV19,TRBD2,.,CASSGGLAGYGTDTQYF,TGTGCCAGTAGTGGAGGACTAGCGGGATATGGCACAGATACGCAGTATTTT
TRBJ2-7,TRBV5-3,TRBD1,.,CARSLLWGQGAYEQYF,TGTGCCAGAAGCTTGCTTTGGGGACAGGGGGCCTACGAGCAGTACTTC
TRBJ1-1,TRBV11-2,.,.,CASRTFKGRENTEAFF,TGTGCCAGCAGGACCTTCAAAGGACGGGAGAACACTGAAGCTTTCTTT
TRBJ2-1,TRBV4-1,.,.,CASSQKLVVDNEQFF,TGCGCCAGCAGCCAGAAGCTAGTGGTGGACAATGAGCAGTTCTTC
TRBJ1-1,TRBV19,.,.,CASSLINAPEAEAFF,TGTGCCAGTAGTCTCATCAATGCCCCTGAGGCTGAAGCTTTCTTT
TRBJ1-4,TRBV7-2,TRBD1,.,CASSSGQGRGEKLFF,TGTGCCAGCAGCTCCGGACAGGGGAGGGGGGAAAAACTGTTTTTT
TRBJ2-1,TRBV4-3,.,.,CASSQETVGEQFF,TGCGCCAGCAGCCAAGAAACAGTGGGTGAGCAGTTCTTC
TRBJ2-2,TRBV18,TRBD1,.,CASSPDREYLITGELFF,TGTGCCAGCTCGCCGGACAGGGAGTACCTAATCACCGGGGAGCTGTTTTTT
TRBJ1-1,TRBV27,.,.,CASSSRTGWRSEAFF,TGTGCCAGCAGTTCACGAACAGGGTGGCGTTCTGAAGCTTTCTTT
TRBJ2-3,TRBV7-6,TRBD2,.,CASSRDLAGEVIYTDTQYF,TGTGCCAGCAGCCGCGATCTAGCGGGAGAAGTCATCTACACAGATACGCAGTATTTT
TRBJ2-7,TRBV7-9,TRBD2,.,CASSQGQREGDEQYF,TGTGCCAGCAGCCAGGGACAACGGGAGGGGGACGAGCAGTACTTC
TRBJ1-4,TRBV28,TRBD1,few,CASSPGDRTHTIF,TGTGCCAGCAGTCCGGGGGACAGGACCCACACTATTTTT
TRBJ2-3,TRBV10-1,.,once,CASSDSTSTDTQYF,TGCGCCAGCAGTGATAGTACTAGCACAGATACGCAGTATTTT
TRBJ2-1,TRBV5-1,TRBD1,.,CASGQGPDNEQFF,TGCGCCAGCGGACAGGGACCAGACAATGAGCAGTTCTTC
TRBJ1-5,TRBV10-3,.,.,CAISRSGDSNQPQHF,TGTGCCATCAGTAGATCAGGGGATAGCAATCAGCCCCAGCATTTT
TRBJ2-5,TRBV11-2,.,.,CASGSTGQETQYF,TGTGCCAGCGGATCGACAGGCCAAGAGACCCAGTACTTC
TRBJ1-3,TRBV7-9,.,.,CASSLFSSGNTIYF,TGTGCCAGCAGCTTGTTCTCCTCTGGAAACACCATATATTTT
TRBJ2-7,TRBV24-1,.,.,CATMASQFPYEQYF,TGTGCCACCATGGCTAGCCAATTCCCCTACGAGCAGTACTTC
TRBJ1-2,TRBV19,TRBD1,.,CASSTQGADGNYGYTF,TGTGCCAGTAGTACCCAGGGGGCGGATGGAAACTATGGCTACACCTTC
TRBJ1-2,TRBV14,.,.,CASSQQGSDFFYGYTF,TGTGCCAGCAGCCAACAGGGGTCCGATTTTTTCTATGGCTACACCTTC
TRBJ2-3,TRBV28,TRBD2,.,CASSRRLAGSTDTQYF,TGTGCCAGCAGCCGGAGACTAGCGGGGAGCACAGATACGCAGTATTTT
TRBJ2-7,TRBV11-2,TRBD2,.,CASSFLGRFSGSYEQYF,TGTGCCAGCAGCTTTCTGGGTAGGTTTAGCGGGAGTTACGAGCAGTACTTC
TRBJ1-3,TRBV20-1,.,.,CSARRGNTIYF,TGCAGTGCACGCAGGGGAAACACCATATATTTT
TRBJ2-7,TRBV6-6,.,.,CASSYSTTGSPYEQYF,TGTGCCAGCAGTTACTCTACGACAGGTTCCCCCTACGAGCAGTACTTC
TRBJ1-2,TRBV29-1,TRBD1,.,CSANRGPEGGYTF,TGCAGCGCCAACAGGGGGCCAGAGGGGGGCTACACCTTC
TRBJ2-5,TRBV27,.,.,CASSEQGRVETQYF,TGTGCCAGCAGTGAACAGGGTCGAGTAGAGACCCAGTACTTC
TRBJ2-3,TRBV13,TRBD2,.,CASSLMPADWREEDTQYF,TGTGCCAGCAGCTTAATGCCCGCCGACTGGCGGGAGGAAGATACGCAGTATTTT
TRBJ2-1,TRBV5-1,TRBD2,.,CASKGTSGGSYNEQFF,TGCGCCAGCAAGGGGACTAGCGGAGGCTCCTACAATGAGCAGTTCTTC
TRBJ2-2,TRBV2,TRBD2,.,CASRGREGLGELFF,TGTGCCAGCAGGGGGCGGGAGGGCCTCGGGGAGCTGTTTTTT
TRBJ2-2,TRBV28,.,once,CASSLSNLWTGELFF,TGTGCCAGCAGTTTATCTAATTTATGGACCGGGGAGCTGTTTTTT
TRBJ2-6,TRBV7-6,.,once,CASSLAGGFGAGANVLTF,TGTGCCAGCAGCTTAGCAGGGGGTTTCGGGGCTGGGGCCAACGTCCTGACTTTC
TRBJ2-1,TRBV3-1/TRBV3-2,TRBD2,few,CASSQTTSGGGAYNEQFF,TGTGCCAGCAGCCAAACGACTAGCGGGGGAGGAGCGTACAATGAGCAGTTCTTC
TRBJ2-7,TRBV10-1,.,.,CASSGTTRGEQYF,TGCGCCAGCAGTGGAACGACCAGAGGAGAGCAGTACTTC
TRBJ2-1,TRBV6-1,TRBD2,.,CASSDASGSNEQFF,TGTGCCAGCAGTGACGCTAGCGGGAGTAATGAGCAGTTCTTC
TRBJ2-7,TRBV6-1,.,.,CASSEGRGLSYEQYF,TGTGCCAGCAGTGAAGGTCGGGGTCTCTCCTACGAGCAGTACTTC
TRBJ2-1,TRBV27,TRBD2,.,CASSSRTSGGIYNEQFF,TGTGCCAGCAGTTCAAGGACTAGCGGAGGGATCTACAATGAGCAGTTCTTC
TRBJ2-3,TRBV5-1,TRBD1,.,CASSFKLTGASTDTQYF,TGCGCCAGCAGCTTTAAGTTGACAGGGGCTAGCACAGATACGCAGTATTTT
TRBJ1-2,TRBV11-2,TRBD1,.,CASSLDHGQARGYTF,TGTGCCAGCAGCTTAGACCATGGACAGGCGCGTGGCTACACCTTC
TRBJ2-5,TRBV29-1,.,.,CSVWTRETQYF,TGCAGCGTGTGGACTCGGGAGACCCAGTACTTC
TRBJ2-1,TRBV7-9,.,.,CASSSPRRDARTVEQFF,TGTGCCAGCAGCTCCCCAAGACGGGATGCGAGAACTGTTGAGCAGTTCTTC
TRBJ2-2,TRBV19,.,.,CASSNQKNTGELFF,TGTGCCAGTAGTAATCAGAAGAACACCGGGGAGCTGTTTTTT
TRBJ2-1,TRBV2,TRBD2,few,CASSEFLWWEGHNEQFF,TGTGCCAGCAGTGAATTTTTGTGGTGGGAGGGACACAATGAGCAGTTCTTC
TRBJ1-2,TRBV30,TRBD1,once,CAWSAGQAGGDYTF,TGTGCCTGGAGTGCCGGACAGGCGGGAGGGGACTACACCTTC
TRBJ2-1,TRBV7-9,TRBD2,.,CASSPSPGTSGRAYNEQFF,TGTGCCAGCAGCCCCAGCCCCGGGACTAGCGGGAGGGCCTACAATGAGCAGTTCTTC
TRBJ2-5,TRBV5-5,.,.,CASSFVGETQYF,TGTGCCAGCAGCTTTGTCGGAGAGACCCAGTACTTC
TRBJ2-3,TRBV5-1,TRBD1,.,CASSLDGTGPDTQYF,TGCGCCAGCAGCTTGGATGGGACAGGGCCAGATACGCAGTATTTT
TRBJ2-4,TRBV29-1,TRBD1,.,CSVEDLDRVGSGNIQYF,TGCAGCGTTGAAGACCTTGACAGGGTTGGGAGTGGCAACATTCAGTACTTC
TRBJ2-1,TRBV5-5,TRBD2,once,CASSLISSTSGRSENEQFF,TGTGCCAGCAGCTTGATCTCTTCGACTAGCGGGAGGTCAGAAAATGAGCAGTTCTTC